The clone carrying this T cell receptor beta chain turned up a few times. Its antigen remains unidentified. These data belong to a study of blood T cells in healthy people across ages. Study-level points and caveats: There was a strong correlation between TCR beta diversity and naive T cell percentage.

Researchers collected about 10 milliliters of peripheral blood from every single donor. The germline gives CDR1 SQVTM, CDR2 ANQGSEA. There are 14 residues in the CDR3. V was pared by 5 bases and J by 5 bases, with 11 bases of the junction left unmatched. For the second PCR, which ran for roughly 7 to 11 cycles, a sample-barcoded 5' primer and a J-beta primer mix were used. MiXCR, applied by TCRdb to the 5' RACE reads, yields one record per CDR3 protein. The sample includes 350,000 to 450,000 distinct CDR3 sequences, approximately 51% of them seen just once. Material for sequencing was blood. This receptor was taken from a man aged 60 to 69 in good health. V gene TRBV29-1 combines with J gene TRBJ2-7, with 8 bases lining up with TRBD1. The CDR3 protein is CSVRGQGARDEQYF. The CDR3 bases are TGCAGCGTTCGCGGTCAGGGGGCTAGGGACGAGCAGTACTTC.